The 27 T cell receptor beta chains in this list originate from one sample, sequenced in a study of Graves' ophthalmopathy and Graves' hyperthyroidism. The sequenced template was RNA, covering the TCR beta CDR3 region. HTBI primers were used in a first-round RT-PCR, which preceded a second-round multiplex PCR. TCRdb used MiXCR to reprocess the multiplex PCR reads, holding one entry per CDR3 protein. The sample lists 350,000 to 450,000 distinct CDR3 sequences; 20% to 25% were seen once. The sequenced sample was peripheral blood. The receptors originated from a woman aged 18-29 years with stable Graves' hyperthyroidism.

The chain carries TRBV6-2 or TRBV6-3 and TRBJ1-5, with 10 nucleotides matching TRBD1. Trimming removed 0 bases from V and 0 bases from J; junction bases left unmatched: 11. CDR3 length: 20 residues. The germline V gene encodes CDR1 MNHEY and CDR2 SVGEGT. In nucleotides, the CDR3 is TGTGCCAGCAGTTACTCGAGACCGGGACAGGGGCATTATAGCAATCAGCCCCAGCATTTT. It translates to CASSYSRPGQGHYSNQPQHF.

At least ten counts were recorded for this clonotype. The CDR3 protein is CAIMWLAGVSYEQYF. As DNA, the CDR3 is TGTGCCATCATGTGGCTAGCGGGAGTGTCCTACGAGCAGTACTTC. The chain uses TRBV10-3 and TRBJ2-7; 10 bases agree with TRBD2. The CDR3 sequence is 15 residues long. Trimming at V came to 7 bases and at J to 1 base, leaving 7 bases not matched to a gene. Germline loops: CDR1 ENHRY, CDR2 SYGVKD.

This clonotype was seen many times. CDR3 DNA sequence: TGTGCCAGCAGCTTTAGTGAGGGCACAGATACGCAGTATTTT. This codes for CASSFSEGTDTQYF. The chain has TRBV7-9 and TRBJ2-3; D remains unclear. The CDR3 contains 14 residues. The germline V gene has CDR1 SEHNR and CDR2 FQNEAQ (reference sequence). V dropped 3 bases and J dropped 1 base, with 8 bases sitting between them.

This clonotype has a count of ten or more. The V gene is TRBV7-2, the J gene TRBJ1-2; unclear D gene. The CDR3 spans 14 residues. V lost 2 bases and J 5 bases, leaving 12 bases between the germline ends. Per the germline V gene, CDR1 is SGHTA and CDR2 is FQGNSA. CDR3 protein: CASSLPGGGYGYTF. In DNA, the CDR3 is TGTGCCAGCAGCTTACCAGGTGGTGGATATGGCTACACCTTC.

Ten or more counts support this clonotype. The DNA of the CDR3 is TGTGCTAGTGGTCCCGGGTTTCAGGGCAATCAGCCCCAGCATTTT. Translating gives CASGPGFQGNQPQHF. The chain uses TRBV12-5 and TRBJ1-5; D remains unclear. From germline, CDR1 is LGHNT and CDR2 FRNRAP. The germline V and J ends were trimmed by 5 bases and 2 bases, with 13 bases remaining between them. This CDR3 region has 15 residues.

V usage is TRBV5-1 and J usage is TRBJ1-5; no firm D call. The ends were cut back, 0 bases at V and 4 bases at J, with 14 bases in the middle. The CDR3 totals 16 residues. Germline V gene sequence: CDR1 SGHRS, CDR2 YFSETQ. The DNA of the CDR3 is TGCGCCAGCAGCTTGGAAGGGCCCCTAAGTAATCAGCCCCAGCATTTT. This codes for CASSLEGPLSNQPQHF.

CDR3 sequence reads: CASSSTGSWETQYF. For the CDR3, the DNA is TGCGCCAGCAGCTCGACAGGGTCGTGGGAGACCCAGTACTTC. V is TRBV5-1 and J is TRBJ2-5; the match to TRBD1 covers 7 bases. The CDR3 covers 14 residues. V lost 3 bases, J lost 5 bases, and 7 bases stayed unmatched. Germline assignment: CDR1 SGHRS and CDR2 YFSETQ.

This clonotype was counted between two and nine times. The rearrangement uses TRBV4-1 and TRBJ1-5, with D tentatively TRBD1 (6 bases). Germline loops: CDR1 MGHRA, CDR2 YSYEKL. This CDR3 comprises 16 residues. V gave up 2 bases and J gave up 6 bases, with 17 bases separating them. The DNA for the CDR3 is TGCGCCAGCAGCCAACCTCGGTCGGGGGCTGGTCAGCCCCAGCATTTT. Amino acid sequence: CASSQPRSGAGQPQHF.

This clonotype was seen only a few times. The chain carries TRBV18 and TRBJ2-7, with D hard to call. CDR3 length: 14 amino acids. CDR1 KGHSH and CDR2 LQKENI come from the germline V gene. V was clipped by 1 base and J by 6 bases, with 13 bases between them. The CDR3 coding sequence is TGTGCCAGCTCACCACGCACCGGAGCAGGCGAGCAGTACTTC. It specifies CASSPRTGAGEQYF.

This clonotype was counted ten times or more. CDR3 sequence (DNA): TGCAGCGTTGATCGGGACAGGGAGGAGGGCTATGGCTACACCTTC. This sequence encodes CSVDRDREEGYGYTF. This sequence joins TRBV29-1 and TRBJ1-2; 9 nucleotides line up with TRBD1. J gave up 4 bases and V 3 bases, and 9 bases lay outside the gene matches. CDR3 length equals 15 residues. Per the germline V gene, CDR1 is SQVTM and CDR2 is ANQGSEA.

The rearrangement joins TRBV30 to TRBJ1-1, with TRBD1 identical over 7 bases. Germline V CDR1 and CDR2: GTSNPN, SVGIG (reference sequence). V lost 2 bases to trimming and J lost 8 bases; unmatched junction nucleotides: 14. The CDR3 runs to 15 residues. The CDR3 nucleotides are TGTGCCTGGAGTACGGACAGGCTGGTCGTCCTCGAAGCTTTCTTT. Translation: CAWSTDRLVVLEAFF.

This clonotype was seen more than once but under ten times. The chain employs TRBV5-1 and TRBJ2-7; 9 nucleotides line up with TRBD1. In germline, CDR1 is SGHRS, CDR2 YFSETQ. The CDR3 contains 15 residues. V lost 3 bases and J lost 0; bases outside the gene matches: 4. In DNA, the CDR3 is TGCGCCAGCAGCTGGGGACAGGGTCGCTCCTACGAGCAGTACTTC. Translation gives CASSWGQGRSYEQYF.

The sample holds many counts of this clonotype. The rearrangement joins TRBV18 to TRBJ2-7; weak D call: TRBD1 (5 bases). The ends were cut back, 2 bases at V and 2 bases at J, with 19 bases in the middle. The length of the CDR3 is 17 residues. Germline assignment: CDR1 KGHSH and CDR2 LQKENI. The CDR3 DNA is TGTGCCAGCTCACCAAGGTTTAGCCAGGGAAGGGCCTACGAGCAGTACTTC. Amino acid sequence: CASSPRFSQGRAYEQYF.

The sample holds many counts of this clonotype. The V and J genes are TRBV20-1 and TRBJ1-1; D not certain. V shed 5 bases and J shed 1 base, with 8 bases lying between them. Germline CDR1 DFQATT, CDR2 SNEGSKA (reference sequence). This CDR3 region has 12 residues. The CDR3 DNA follows: TGCAGTGCTCGACTGTGGAACACTGAAGCTTTCTTT. The encoded protein is CSARLWNTEAFF.

The chain uses TRBV12-3 or TRBV12-4 and TRBJ1-1; D unresolved. The CDR3 consists of 13 residues. V was shortened by 8 bases and J by 0 bases, with 10 bases between the two germline ends. In DNA form, the CDR3 reads TGTGCCAGCTGGACGGGTTTGAACACTGAAGCTTTCTTT. Its protein is CASWTGLNTEAFF.

CDR3 in amino acids: CASSDLQETGELFF. The CDR3 coding sequence is TGTGCCAGCAGTGACCTACAGGAAACCGGGGAGCTGTTTTTT. The rearrangement uses TRBV6-2 or TRBV6-3 and TRBJ2-2; the D gene is possibly TRBD1 (5 bases). CDR3 length: 14 amino acids. Germline V gene sequence: CDR1 MNHEY, CDR2 SVGEGT. Trimming shortened V by 5 bases and J by 5 bases, and 12 bases separated the two germline ends.

This clonotype was detected only a few times. This rearrangement joins TRBV6-5 to TRBJ1-6, with 10 bases aligning to TRBD1. The V segment lost 2 bases and the J segment 10 bases; nucleotides outside the gene matches: 2. The germline V gene has CDR1 MNHEY and CDR2 SVGAGI. The CDR3 is made up of 14 amino acids. The CDR3, as DNA: TGTGCCAGCAGTTACAGGACAGGGGGATCACCCCTCCACTTT. Encoded protein: CASSYRTGGSPLHF.

This clonotype was observed at least ten times. CDR3 sequence reads: CAISDIGSGARVKETQYF. Written as DNA, the CDR3 is TGTGCCATCAGTGACATCGGCAGTGGGGCCAGGGTAAAGGAGACCCAGTACTTC. The chain couples TRBV10-3 to TRBJ2-5; the D gene is possibly TRBD1 (5 bases). CDR1 is ENHRY and CDR2 is SYGVKD in the germline V gene. This CDR3 is built from 18 residues. Trimming took 3 bases from V and 5 from J, leaving 25 bases between them.

The CDR3 coding sequence is TGTGCTATCCGGGACCCAGCCTACGAGCAGTACTTC. This encodes CAIRDPAYEQYF. V gene TRBV6-1 combines with J gene TRBJ2-7; D possibly matches TRBD1 or TRBD2 (5 bases each). The CDR3 has 12 amino acids. The germline V gene has CDR1 MNHNS and CDR2 SASEGT.

This clonotype appeared many times. The rearrangement uses TRBV7-3 and TRBJ2-2; TRBD1 matches at 9 bases. Losses at the gene ends were 5 bases for V and 5 bases for J; bases not matched to a gene: 6. The CDR3 loop spans 15 amino acids. Germline V lookup: CDR1 SGHTA, CDR2 FQGTGA. The CDR3 loop is CASSPMTGGTGELFF. The CDR3 region has the DNA TGTGCCAGCAGCCCTATGACAGGGGGAACCGGGGAGCTGTTTTTT.

This clonotype was recorded at least ten times. The chain uses TRBV5-1 and TRBJ2-5; 8 nucleotides line up with TRBD1. This CDR3 has 16 residues. V was pared by 4 bases and J by 0 bases, with 8 bases of the junction left unmatched. From germline, CDR1 is SGHRS and CDR2 YFSETQ. Written as DNA, the CDR3 is TGCGCCAGCAGCCATGGACAGGGAGCAAACCAAGAGACCCAGTACTTC. It codes for CASSHGQGANQETQYF.

This clonotype was observed a single time. Given the absence of the conserved phenylalanine or tryptophan at the CDR3 end, a read error is likely. The CDR3: CASSLAQNTEAFL. Here the CDR3 DNA reads TGCGCCAGCAGCTTGGCCCAGAACACTGAAGCTTTCTTG. V usage is TRBV5-1 and J usage is TRBJ1-1; D uncertain. CDR1 and CDR2 (germline): SGHRS, YFSETQ. The CDR3 runs 13 residues. V lost 0 bases and J 1 base, leaving 4 bases between the germline ends.

This clonotype was recorded many times. The CDR3 DNA is TGCAGTGCTAGGGTAGCGGGAGGGGCCTACGAGCAGTACTTC. Translating it yields CSARVAGGAYEQYF. V is TRBV20-1 and J is TRBJ2-7, with 11 positions matching TRBD2. The V segment lost 3 bases and the J segment 2 bases; nucleotides outside the gene matches: 3. The CDR3 has 14 amino acids. Germline V gene data show CDR1 as DFQATT and CDR2 as SNEGSKA (reference sequence).

This clonotype was found many times. The rearrangement uses TRBV20-1 and TRBJ1-1; 9 bases fit TRBD1. In germline, CDR1 is DFQATT, CDR2 SNEGSKA (reference sequence). The CDR3 totals 14 residues. The CDR3 reads CRGERDRVDTEAFF. CDR3 DNA: TGCAGGGGAGAAAGGGACAGGGTCGACACTGAAGCTTTCTTT.

This clonotype has at least ten counts. The chain joins TRBV24-1 to TRBJ2-7; D could derive from TRBD1 or TRBD2 (5 bases each). The CDR3 length is 16 residues. CDR1 is KGHDR and CDR2 is SFDVKD in the germline V gene. Trimming took 1 base from V and 2 from J, leaving 14 bases between them. CDR3: CATSDFAGTPTYEQYF. CDR3 bases: TGTGCCACCAGTGATTTTGCCGGGACCCCAACCTACGAGCAGTACTTC.

This clonotype was seen many times. This chain connects TRBV6-2 or TRBV6-3 to TRBJ1-5; maybe TRBD1 (5 bases). Trimming pared 2 bases from V and 2 bases from J, leaving 10 bases between. This CDR3 region has 15 residues. Germline CDR1 and CDR2: MNHEY and SVGEGT. The CDR3 region has the DNA TGTGCCAGCAGTTACATTGCGGGGGGCAATCAGCCCCAGCATTTT. Translating it yields CASSYIAGGNQPQHF.

This clonotype was seen ten or more times. A clone one base away is much larger, so this may be a read error. The V call is TRBV20-1, the J call TRBJ1-6; a weak D match, TRBD1 (6 bases). Per germline, CDR1 DFQATT and CDR2 SNEGSKA (reference sequence). The CDR3 is 14 residues long. The CDR3 loop reads CSASGGQEDSHLHF. The DNA of the CDR3 is TGCAGTGCTAGTGGGGGCCAGGAAGATTCACACCTCCACTTT.